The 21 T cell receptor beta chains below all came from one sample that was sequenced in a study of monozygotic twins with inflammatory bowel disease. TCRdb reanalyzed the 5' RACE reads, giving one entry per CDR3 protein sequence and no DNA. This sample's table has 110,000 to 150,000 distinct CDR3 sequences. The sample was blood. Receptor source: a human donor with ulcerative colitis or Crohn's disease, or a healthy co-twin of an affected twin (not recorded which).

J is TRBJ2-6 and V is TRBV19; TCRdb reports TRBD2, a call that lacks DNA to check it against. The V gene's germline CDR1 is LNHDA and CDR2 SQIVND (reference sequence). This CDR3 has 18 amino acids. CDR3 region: CASSPALDRISGANVLTF.

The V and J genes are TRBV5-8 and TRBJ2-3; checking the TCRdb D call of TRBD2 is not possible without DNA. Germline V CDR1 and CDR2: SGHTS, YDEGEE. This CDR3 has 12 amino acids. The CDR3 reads CASSSDPAGQYF. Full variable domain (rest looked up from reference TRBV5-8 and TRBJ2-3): EAGVTQSPTHLIKTRGQQATLRCSPISGHTSVYWYQQALGLGLQFLLWYDEGEERNRGNFPPRFSGRQFPNYSSELNVNALELEDSALYLCASSSDPAGQYFGPGTRLTVL.

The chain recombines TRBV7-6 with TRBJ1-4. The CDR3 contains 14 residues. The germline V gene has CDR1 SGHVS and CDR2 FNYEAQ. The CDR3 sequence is CASSLEILPVKLFF. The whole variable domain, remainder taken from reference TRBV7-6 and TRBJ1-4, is GAGVSQSPRYKVTKRGQDVALRCDPISGHVSLYWYRQALGQGPEFLTYFNYEAQQDKSGLPNDRFSAERPEGSISTLTIQRTEQRDSAMYRCASSLEILPVKLFFGSGTQLSVL.

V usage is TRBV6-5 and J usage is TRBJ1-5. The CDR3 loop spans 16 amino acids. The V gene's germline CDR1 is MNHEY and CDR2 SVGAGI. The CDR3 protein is CASSYSGTGYNQPQHF.

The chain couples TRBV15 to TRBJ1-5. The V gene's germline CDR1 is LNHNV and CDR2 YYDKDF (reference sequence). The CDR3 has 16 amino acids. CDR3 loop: CATSRDRGGRGQPQHF.

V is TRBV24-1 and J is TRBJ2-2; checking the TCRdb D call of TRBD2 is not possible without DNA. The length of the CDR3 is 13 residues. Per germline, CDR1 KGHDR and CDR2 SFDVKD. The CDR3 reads CATRRENTGDLFF.

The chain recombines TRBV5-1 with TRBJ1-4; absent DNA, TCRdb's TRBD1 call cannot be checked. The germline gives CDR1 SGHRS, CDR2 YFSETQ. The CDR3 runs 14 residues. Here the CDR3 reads CASSQGTASEKLFF.

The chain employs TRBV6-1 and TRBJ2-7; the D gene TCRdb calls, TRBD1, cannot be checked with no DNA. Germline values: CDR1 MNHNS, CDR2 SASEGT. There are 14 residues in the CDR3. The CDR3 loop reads CASSPYGGGYEQYF.

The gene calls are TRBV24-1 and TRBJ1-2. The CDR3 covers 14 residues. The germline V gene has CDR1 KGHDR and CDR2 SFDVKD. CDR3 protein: CATSDSSDDYGYTF.

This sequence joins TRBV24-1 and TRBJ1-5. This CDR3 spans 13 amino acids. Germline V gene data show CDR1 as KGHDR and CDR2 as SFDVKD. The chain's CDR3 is CATSDRDPQPQHF.

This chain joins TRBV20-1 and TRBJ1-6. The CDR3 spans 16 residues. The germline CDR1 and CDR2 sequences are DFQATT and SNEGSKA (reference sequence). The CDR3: CSASPISSSYNSPLHF.

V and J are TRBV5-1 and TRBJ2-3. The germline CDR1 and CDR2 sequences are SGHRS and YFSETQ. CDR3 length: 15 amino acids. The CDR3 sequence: CASSLSTYSTDTQYF.

The CDR3 loop is CASSLGTSGVYNEQFF. The chain has TRBV5-1 and TRBJ2-1; TCRdb calls TRBD2, which cannot be checked without DNA. The CDR3 spans 16 residues. The germline gives CDR1 SGHRS, CDR2 YFSETQ.

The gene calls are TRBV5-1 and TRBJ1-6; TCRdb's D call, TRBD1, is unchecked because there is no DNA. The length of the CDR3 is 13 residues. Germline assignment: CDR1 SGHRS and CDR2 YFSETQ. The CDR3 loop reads CASTGTEGSPLHF.

CDR3 region: CASSLLQISGLSGANVLTF. V and J are TRBV18 and TRBJ2-6; TCRdb outputs TRBD2, but without DNA this stays unchecked. This CDR3 comprises 19 residues. From germline, CDR1 is KGHSH and CDR2 LQKENI.

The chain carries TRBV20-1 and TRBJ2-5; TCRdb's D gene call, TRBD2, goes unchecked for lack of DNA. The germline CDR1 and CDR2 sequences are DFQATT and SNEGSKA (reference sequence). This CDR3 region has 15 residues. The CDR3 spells CSAASGSGTKETQYF.

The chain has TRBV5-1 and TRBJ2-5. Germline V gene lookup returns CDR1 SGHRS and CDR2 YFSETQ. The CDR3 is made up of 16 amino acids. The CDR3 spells CASSFLADRTGETQYF.

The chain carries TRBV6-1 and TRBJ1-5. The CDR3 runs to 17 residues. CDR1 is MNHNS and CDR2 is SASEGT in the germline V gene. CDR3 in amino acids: CASSDSAPGRYNQPQHF.

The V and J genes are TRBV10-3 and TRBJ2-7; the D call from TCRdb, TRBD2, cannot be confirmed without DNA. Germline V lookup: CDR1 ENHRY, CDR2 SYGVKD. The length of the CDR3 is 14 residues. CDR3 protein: CAISESRLADEQYF.

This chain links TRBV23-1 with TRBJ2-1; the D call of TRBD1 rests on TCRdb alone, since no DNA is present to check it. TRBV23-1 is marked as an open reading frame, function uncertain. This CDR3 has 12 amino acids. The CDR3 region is CASTYRGVQQFF.

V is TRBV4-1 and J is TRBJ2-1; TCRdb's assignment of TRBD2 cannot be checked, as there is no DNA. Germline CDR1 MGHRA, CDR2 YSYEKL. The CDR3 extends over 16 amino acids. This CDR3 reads CASSQGGLAVNNEQFF.